This paragraph covers one TCR beta chain sequence. What it recognizes is unknown. This entry is derived from a study of long-term antiretroviral therapy in people with HIV. The immunoSEQ assay was v3.0, run at survey level. Assay used: immunoSEQ multiplex PCR; TCRdb lists only in-frame clones, some missing. The sample yields over 25,000 clones, about 97% seen once. This CDR3 is 13 amino acids long. The J segment lost 8 bases and the V segment lost 5 bases, leaving 6 bases of the junction unmatched. In germline, CDR1 is LNHDA, CDR2 SQIVND (reference sequence). Study-level points and caveats: The study found that diversity rose after ART but stayed below transplant donor controls. HIV repertoires spanned narrower CDR3 length ranges than controls. Every time point showed a repertoire led by clones expanded before ART. In the period from the mid-2000s to the late 2010s, blood was collected, possibly under older ART regimens.

This receptor was obtained from a man aged 25-40 years with HIV. The J gene is TRBJ1-2, the V gene TRBV19, with 9 bases matching TRBD1. Source: unsorted PBMCs, taken 7.6 years after starting antiretroviral therapy. The CDR3 sequence is CASSVGQGGGYTF. In DNA, the CDR3 is TGTGCCAGTAGTGTGGGACAGGGTGGAGGCTACACCTTC.